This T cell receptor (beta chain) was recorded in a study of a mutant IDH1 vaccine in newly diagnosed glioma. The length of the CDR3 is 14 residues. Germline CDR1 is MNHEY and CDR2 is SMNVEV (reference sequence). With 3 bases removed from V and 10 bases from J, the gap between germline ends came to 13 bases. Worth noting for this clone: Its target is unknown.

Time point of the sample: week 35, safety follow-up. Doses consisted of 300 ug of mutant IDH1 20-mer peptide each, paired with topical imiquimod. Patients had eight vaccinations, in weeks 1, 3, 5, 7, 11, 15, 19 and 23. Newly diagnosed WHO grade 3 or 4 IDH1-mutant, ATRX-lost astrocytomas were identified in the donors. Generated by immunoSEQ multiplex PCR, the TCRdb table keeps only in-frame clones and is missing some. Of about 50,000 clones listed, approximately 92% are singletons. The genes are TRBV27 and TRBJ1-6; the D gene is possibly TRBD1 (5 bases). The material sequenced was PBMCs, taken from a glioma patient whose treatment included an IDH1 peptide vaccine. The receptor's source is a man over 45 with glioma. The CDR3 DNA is TGTGCCAGCAGTTTGGGGGGGGTACGGTCACCCCTCCACTTT. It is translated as CASSLGGVRSPLHF.